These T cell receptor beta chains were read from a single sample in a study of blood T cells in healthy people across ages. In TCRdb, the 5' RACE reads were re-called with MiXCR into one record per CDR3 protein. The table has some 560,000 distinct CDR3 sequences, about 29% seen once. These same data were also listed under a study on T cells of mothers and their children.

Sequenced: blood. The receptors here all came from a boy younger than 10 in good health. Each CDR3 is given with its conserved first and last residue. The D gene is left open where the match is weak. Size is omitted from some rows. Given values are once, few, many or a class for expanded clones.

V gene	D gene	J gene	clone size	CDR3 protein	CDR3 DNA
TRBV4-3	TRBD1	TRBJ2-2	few	CASSLRQGPGELFF	TGCGCCAGCAGCCTACGACAGGGGCCCGGGGAGCTGTTTTTT
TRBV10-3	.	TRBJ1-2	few	CAITDTGTYGYTF	TGTGCCATCACGGATACAGGGACCTATGGCTACACCTTC
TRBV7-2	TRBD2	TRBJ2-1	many	CASSSWTSGRYNEQFF	TGTGCCAGCAGCTCTTGGACTAGCGGGAGGTACAATGAGCAGTTCTTC
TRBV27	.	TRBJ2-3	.	CASSSPSQHLTDTQYF	TGTGCCAGCAGTTCCCCAAGCCAGCACCTCACAGATACGCAGTATTTT
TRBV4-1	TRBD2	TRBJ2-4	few	CASRQTSARSLKNVQYF	TGCGCCAGCAGGCAGACTAGCGCCCGTAGTCTCAAAAACGTTCAGTACTTC
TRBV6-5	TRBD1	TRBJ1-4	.	CASSYSGTGPLPSEKLFF	TGTGCCAGCAGTTACTCAGGGACAGGGCCCCTCCCTTCTGAAAAACTGTTTTTT
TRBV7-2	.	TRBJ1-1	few	CATKVGQSNTEAFF	TGTGCCACCAAGGTAGGGCAGTCGAACACTGAAGCTTTCTTT
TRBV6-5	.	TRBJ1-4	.	CASSFKASNEKLFF	TGTGCCAGCAGTTTTAAAGCTTCTAATGAAAAACTGTTTTTT
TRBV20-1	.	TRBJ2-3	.	CSARDASRGTDTQYF	TGCAGTGCTAGAGATGCTAGCCGAGGCACAGATACGCAGTATTTT
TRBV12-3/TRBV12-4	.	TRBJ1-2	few	CASSRPGTDGYTF	TGTGCCAGCAGCCGACCTGGGACCGATGGCTACACCTTC
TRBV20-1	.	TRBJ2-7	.	CSAIKTSSYEQYF	TGCAGTGCCATCAAGACTAGCTCCTACGAGCAGTACTTC
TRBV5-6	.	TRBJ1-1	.	CASSLFSPGQTEYFHTEAFF	TGTGCCAGCAGCTTGTTTTCCCCCGGACAGACGGAGTATTTTCACACTGAAGCTTTCTTT
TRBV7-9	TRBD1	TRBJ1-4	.	CASSLVGQGATNEKLFF	TGTGCCAGCAGCCTCGTAGGACAGGGAGCAACTAATGAAAAACTGTTTTTT
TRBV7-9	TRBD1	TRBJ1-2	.	CASSSTGGFSYGYTF	TGTGCCAGCAGCTCAACAGGGGGTTTTAGCTATGGCTACACCTTC
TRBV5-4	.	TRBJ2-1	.	CASSIPVRTTSIEQFF	TGTGCCAGCAGCATACCAGTTAGGACGACGAGTATTGAGCAGTTCTTC
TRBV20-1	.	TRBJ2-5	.	CSGFGGAETQYF	TGCAGTGGCTTCGGGGGAGCGGAGACCCAGTACTTC
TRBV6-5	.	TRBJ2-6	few	CASSLQGRTSGVNVLTF	TGTGCCAGCAGTTTACAGGGGAGGACCTCTGGGGTCAACGTCCTGACTTTC
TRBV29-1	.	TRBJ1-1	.	CSVETVMNTEAFF	TGCAGCGTTGAAACCGTAATGAACACTGAAGCTTTCTTT
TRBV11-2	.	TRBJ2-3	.	CASSLGTSTRTDTQYF	TGTGCCAGCAGCTTAGGTACCTCCACCCGCACAGATACGCAGTATTTT
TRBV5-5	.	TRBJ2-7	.	CVSSLGAGHYEQYF	TGTGTCAGCAGCTTGGGAGCGGGACACTACGAGCAGTACTTC
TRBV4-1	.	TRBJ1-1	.	CASSQAPAGTEAFF	TGCGCCAGCAGCCAAGCCCCAGCGGGGACTGAAGCTTTCTTT
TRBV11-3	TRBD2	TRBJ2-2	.	CASSRGLALAGELFF	TGTGCCAGCAGCCGGGGACTAGCCTTGGCCGGGGAGCTGTTTTTT
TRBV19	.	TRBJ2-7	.	CVTGTYQYEQYF	TGTGTCACCGGGACTTATCAGTACGAGCAGTACTTC
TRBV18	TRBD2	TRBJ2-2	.	CASSPKGTSVTGELFF	TGTGCCAGCTCACCGAAGGGGACTAGCGTCACCGGGGAGCTGTTTTTT
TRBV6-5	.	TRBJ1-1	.	CASSFPGARAFF	TGTGCCAGCAGTTTCCCGGGGGCGAGGGCTTTCTTT
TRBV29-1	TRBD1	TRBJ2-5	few	CSVGTGAPLQETQYF	TGCAGCGTGGGGACAGGGGCGCCTCTCCAAGAGACCCAGTACTTC
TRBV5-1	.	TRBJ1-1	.	CASSLEGGAQTEAFF	TGCGCCAGCAGCTTGGAGGGCGGGGCACAGACTGAAGCTTTCTTT
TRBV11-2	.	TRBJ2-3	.	CASSRFRGGARTDTQYF	TGTGCCAGCAGCCGTTTCCGAGGGGGGGCGAGGACAGATACGCAGTATTTT
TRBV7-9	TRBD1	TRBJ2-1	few	CASSLRRTGEGNEQFF	TGTGCCAGCAGCCTAAGACGGACAGGGGAAGGCAATGAGCAGTTCTTC
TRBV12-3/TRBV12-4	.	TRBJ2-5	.	CASSLNLYRGETQYF	TGTGCCAGCAGTTTAAATCTTTATAGGGGGGAGACCCAGTACTTC
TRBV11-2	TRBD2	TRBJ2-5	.	CASSFRFGTQREQYF	TGTGCCAGCAGCTTTAGATTCGGGACTCAGCGGGAGCAGTACTTC
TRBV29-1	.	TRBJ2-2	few	CSVEVDYSTGELFF	TGCAGCGTTGAGGTAGACTACTCCACCGGGGAGCTGTTTTTT
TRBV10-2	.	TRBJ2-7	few	CASSESQSEQYF	TGCGCCAGCAGTGAGTCGCAGTCCGAGCAGTACTTC
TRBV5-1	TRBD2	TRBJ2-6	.	CASSFKGLAGTGANVLTF	TGCGCCAGCAGCTTCAAAGGACTAGCGGGAACCGGGGCCAACGTCCTGACTTTC
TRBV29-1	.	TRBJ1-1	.	CSVEDPQGAAEAFF	TGCAGCGTTGAAGATCCCCAGGGTGCAGCTGAAGCTTTCTTT
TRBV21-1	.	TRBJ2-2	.	CASSKVGLQGGGELFF	TGTGCCAGCAGCAAAGTAGGGCTACAGGGTGGCGGGGAGCTGTTTTTT
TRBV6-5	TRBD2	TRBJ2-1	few	CASRRTSRYNEQFF	TGTGCCAGCAGGAGGACTAGTCGGTACAATGAGCAGTTCTTC
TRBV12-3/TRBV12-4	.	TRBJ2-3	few	CASSLVSGSTDTQYF	TGTGCCAGCAGTTTGGTCAGCGGAAGCACAGATACGCAGTATTTT
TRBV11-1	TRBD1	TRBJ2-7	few	CASSTRTGSAYEQYF	TGTGCCAGCAGCACCCGGACAGGGTCAGCCTACGAGCAGTACTTC
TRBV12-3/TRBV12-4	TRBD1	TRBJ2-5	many	CASSPTGSQETQYF	TGTGCCAGCAGCCCGACAGGGAGTCAAGAGACCCAGTACTTC
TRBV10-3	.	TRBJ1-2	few	CAISESGEYGYTF	TGTGCCATCAGTGAGTCCGGGGAATATGGCTACACCTTC
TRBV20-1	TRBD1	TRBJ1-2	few	CSARGQGYFGYTF	TGCAGTGCTAGGGGACAGGGATATTTTGGCTACACCTTC
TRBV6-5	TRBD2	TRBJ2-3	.	CASSSSSGDAPLSTDTQYF	TGTGCCAGCAGTTCCAGTAGCGGGGATGCGCCCCTTAGCACAGATACGCAGTATTTT
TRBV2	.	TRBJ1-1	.	CASSDWNRVAEAFF	TGTGCCAGCAGTGATTGGAACAGGGTTGCTGAAGCTTTCTTT
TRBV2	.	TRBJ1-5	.	CASSEQPNQPQHF	TGTGCCAGCAGTGAACAGCCGAATCAGCCCCAGCATTTT
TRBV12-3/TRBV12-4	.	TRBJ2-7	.	CASGDPSRKQYF	TGTGCCAGCGGGGATCCCTCAAGAAAGCAGTACTTC
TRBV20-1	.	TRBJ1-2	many	CSAIGRGFINYGYTF	TGCAGTGCGATCGGTAGGGGGTTTATCAACTATGGCTACACCTTC
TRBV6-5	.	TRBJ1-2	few	CASSYRTADPYGYTF	TGTGCCAGCAGTTATCGGACAGCAGACCCCTATGGCTACACCTTC
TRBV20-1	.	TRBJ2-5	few	CSATIPGVGETQYF	TGCAGTGCCACAATTCCGGGGGTGGGGGAGACCCAGTACTTC
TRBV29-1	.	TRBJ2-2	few	CSVANRPTGELFF	TGCAGCGTTGCCAACAGGCCCACCGGGGAGCTGTTTTTT
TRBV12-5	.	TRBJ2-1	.	CASEARSSYNEQFF	TGTGCTAGTGAGGCCCGGAGCTCCTACAATGAGCAGTTCTTC
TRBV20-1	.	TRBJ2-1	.	CSATDRVNEQFF	TGCAGTGCTACCGACCGAGTAAATGAGCAGTTCTTC
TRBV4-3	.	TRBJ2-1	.	CASSQDRGFYNEQFF	TGCGCCAGCAGCCAAGATAGAGGGTTCTACAATGAGCAGTTCTTC
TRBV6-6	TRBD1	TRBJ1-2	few	CASSPGTGPPGYTF	TGTGCCAGCAGTCCCGGGACAGGGCCTCCTGGCTACACCTTC
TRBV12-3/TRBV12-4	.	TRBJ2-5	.	CASSAPGALKTQYF	TGTGCCAGCAGTGCACCGGGAGCGCTAAAGACCCAGTACTTC
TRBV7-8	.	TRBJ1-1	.	CASSLAKGAEAFF	TGTGCCAGCAGCTTAGCGAAGGGGGCTGAAGCTTTCTTT
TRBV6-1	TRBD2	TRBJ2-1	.	CASSEFSGGDWNEQFF	TGTGCCAGCAGTGAATTCAGCGGGGGGGATTGGAATGAGCAGTTCTTC
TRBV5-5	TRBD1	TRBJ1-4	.	CASSFRTGTDEKLFF	TGTGCCAGCAGCTTTCGGACAGGGACTGATGAAAAACTGTTTTTT